This entry lists 29 T cell receptor beta chains sequenced from one sample in a study of blood T cell repertoires in COVID-19. Here immunoSEQ multiplex PCR was the method, and the copy in TCRdb shows in-frame clones only, minus some. The sample holds 120,000 to 150,000 clones, 70% to 90% seen once. The material sequenced was peripheral blood. All receptors derive from a man between 60 and 75 years old with active or convalescent COVID-19.

The sample holds a few counts of this clone. This chain joins TRBV7-9 and TRBJ2-1; 14 bases fit TRBD2. The CDR3 covers 16 residues. The germline CDR1 and CDR2 sequences are SEHNR and FQNEAQ (reference sequence). V lost 3 bases to trimming and J lost 5 bases; unmatched junction nucleotides: 3. CDR3 in DNA: TGTGCCAGCAGCTTCCCGACTAGCGGGAGGGACAATGAGCAGTTCTTC. Translated: CASSFPTSGRDNEQFF.

The chain links TRBV5-5 to TRBJ1-5, with TRBD1 matching 11 bases. CDR1 SGHKS and CDR2 YYEKEE come from the germline V gene (reference sequence). The CDR3 sequence is 17 residues long. Trimming removed 0 bases from V and 3 bases from J; junction bases left unmatched: 5. The CDR3 protein is CASSLAGTGGFNQPQHF. CDR3 coding DNA: TGTGCCAGCAGCTTGGCCGGGACAGGGGGTTTCAATCAGCCCCAGCATTTT.

CDR3 bases: TGTGCCAGCAGCTTAGGGGACAGGGGGCAAGAGACCCAGTACTTC. This encodes CASSLGDRGQETQYF. The gene calls are TRBV11-3 and TRBJ2-5; TRBD1 agrees at 11 bases. Per the germline V gene, CDR1 is SGHNT and CDR2 is YENEEA. Germline trimming cut 1 base from V and 2 bases from J; bases unmatched to any gene: 0. The CDR3 loop spans 15 amino acids.

This clone was counted only a few times. The rearrangement links TRBV28 to TRBJ1-4, with a possible D match to TRBD1 (5 bases). The CDR3 runs to 14 residues. Germline CDR1 is MDHEN and CDR2 is SYDVKM. Trimming took 6 bases from V and 7 from J, leaving 15 bases between them. The CDR3: CASRNGQAGEKLFF. For the CDR3, the DNA is TGTGCCAGCAGGAACGGACAAGCAGGTGAAAAACTGTTTTTT.

The DNA for the CDR3 is TGTGCCAGCAGTTCTTTCGGACTAGCGGAAGAGACCCAGTACTTC. This translates into CASSSFGLAEETQYF. The gene calls are TRBV27 and TRBJ2-5, with TRBD2 identical over 10 bases. This CDR3 is 15 amino acids long. Germline V gene sequence: CDR1 MNHEY, CDR2 SMNVEV (reference sequence). The trim removed 4 bases at V and 3 bases at J, leaving 5 bases unmatched.

V usage is TRBV19 and J usage is TRBJ2-5, with D unclear. The CDR3 contains 13 residues. Trimming removed 3 bases from V and 2 bases from J, with 7 bases in between. From germline, CDR1 is LNHDA and CDR2 SQIVND (reference sequence). In DNA, the CDR3 is TGTGCCAGTAGTATTTCACTACAAGAGACCCAGTACTTC. It encodes CASSISLQETQYF.

This clone was counted a single time. J is TRBJ2-5 and V is TRBV18; TRBD1 matches 12 bases. Germline values: CDR1 KGHSH, CDR2 LQKENI. V gave up 1 base and J gave up 5 bases; unmatched junction bases: 8. The CDR3 covers 17 residues. The CDR3 sequence is CASSPLPGQGAGETQYF. The CDR3 DNA is TGTGCCAGCTCACCACTCCCGGGACAGGGGGCTGGGGAGACCCAGTACTTC.

The chain joins TRBV19 to TRBJ1-6; 7 bases agree with TRBD1. Germline CDR1 and CDR2: LNHDA and SQIVND (reference sequence). The CDR3 loop spans 15 amino acids. Losses at the gene ends were 5 bases for V and 9 bases for J; bases not matched to a gene: 10. CDR3 loop: CASSPRQGPISPLHF. The CDR3 DNA sequence: TGTGCCAGTAGTCCCCGACAGGGTCCAATTTCACCCCTCCACTTT.

In its sample, this clone was seen many times. Other DNA sequences in the same sample also yield this CDR3. The rearrangement links TRBV19 to TRBJ1-1, with D perhaps matching TRBD1 (6 bases). Germline CDR1 LNHDA, CDR2 SQIVND (reference sequence). The CDR3 totals 12 residues. V was trimmed by 6 bases and J by 5 bases, leaving 10 bases between them. The CDR3, as DNA: TGTGCCAGTAGGCCTCAGGGGACTGAAGCTTTCTTT. Protein product: CASRPQGTEAFF.

This clone is a singleton in its sample. The V and J genes are TRBV5-4 and TRBJ1-4; a possible D gene is TRBD1 (6 bases). CDR3 length: 15 amino acids. The ends were cut back, 3 bases at V and 4 bases at J, with 13 bases in the middle. Germline values: CDR1 SGHNT, CDR2 YYREEE (reference sequence). DNA for the CDR3: TGTGCCAGCAGCTCCCGGGACATTAGTAATGAAAAACTGTTTTTT. This encodes CASSSRDISNEKLFF.

The rearrangement joins TRBV7-3 to TRBJ2-2; 8 positions match TRBD2. Germline V CDR1 and CDR2: SGHTA, FQGTGA. V gave up 1 base and J gave up 6 bases; unmatched junction bases: 7. This CDR3 contains 16 residues. The CDR3 here is CASSLMVGLDAGELFF. The CDR3, as DNA: TGTGCCAGCAGCTTAATGGTGGGACTAGACGCCGGGGAGCTGTTTTTT.

The chain uses TRBV19 and TRBJ2-7; TRBD1 matches 9 bases. This CDR3 is built from 18 residues. The germline gives CDR1 LNHDA, CDR2 SQIVND (reference sequence). Germline trimming cut 5 bases from V and 3 bases from J; bases unmatched to any gene: 17. This CDR3 is CASSSFRTGEGAVYEQYF. The CDR3, as DNA: TGTGCCAGTAGTTCCTTCCGGACAGGGGAGGGTGCCGTCTACGAGCAGTACTTC.

The genes are TRBV6-5 and TRBJ2-3, with 7 bases aligning to TRBD2. The V and J ends lost 6 bases and 1 base, in that order; junction bases with no gene match: 7. Germline lookup yields CDR1 MNHEY and CDR2 SVGAGI. The CDR3 totals 15 residues. The CDR3 DNA follows: TGTGCCAGCAGACCGAGAGGGAGGGGCACAGATACGCAGTATTTT. Translation: CASRPRGRGTDTQYF.

This chain links TRBV6-2 or TRBV6-3 with TRBJ2-5, with TRBD1 matching 9 bases. Germline lookup yields CDR1 MNHEY and CDR2 SVGEGT. The CDR3 covers 15 residues. V gave up 6 bases and J gave up 4 bases; unmatched junction bases: 9. The CDR3 sequence: CASSPGTGWGETQYF. In DNA form, the CDR3 reads TGTGCCAGCAGCCCCGGGACAGGGTGGGGAGAGACCCAGTACTTC.

The chain uses TRBV7-3 and TRBJ2-1; a weak D match, TRBD1 (5 bases). Trimming removed 5 bases from V and 7 bases from J, with 12 bases in between. Germline V gives CDR1 SGHTA, CDR2 FQGTGA. The CDR3 length is 13 residues. The CDR3 loop reads CASSQGRDNEQFF. The DNA of the CDR3 is TGTGCCAGCAGCCAGGGAAGGGATAATGAGCAGTTCTTC.

The V call is TRBV7-2, the J call TRBJ1-5, with 8 bases aligning to TRBD1. V shed 1 base, J shed 7 bases, and the junction held 6 bases outside the gene matches. The germline gives CDR1 SGHTA, CDR2 FQGNSA. The CDR3 is 15 residues long. The CDR3 DNA is TGTGCCAGCAGCTTAGGGACAGGGAGGCAGCAGCCCCAGCATTTT. Translation gives CASSLGTGRQQPQHF.

The CDR3 nucleotides are TGTGCCACCAGCGAGGGGACGGGACTAGGCGAGCAGTACTTC. Residues: CATSEGTGLGEQYF. The J gene is TRBJ2-7, the V gene TRBV15, with 8 bases identical to TRBD2. The V segment lost 5 bases and the J segment 6 bases; nucleotides outside the gene matches: 9. CDR3 length: 14 amino acids. CDR1 and CDR2 from the germline V gene are LNHNV and YYDKDF (reference sequence). Filled out from reference TRBV15 and TRBJ2-7, the complete variable domain reads DAMVIQNPRYQVTQFGKPVTLSCSQTLNHNVMYWYQQKSSQAPKLLFHYYDKDFNNEADTPDNFQSRRPNTSFCFLDIRSPGLGDTAMYLCATSEGTGLGEQYFGPGTRLTVT.

V gene TRBV6-5 combines with J gene TRBJ1-6, with D maybe TRBD1 (5 bases). Germline CDR1 and CDR2: MNHEY and SVGAGI. The CDR3 length is 15 residues. Deletions cut 6 bases from V and 8 bases from J, with 17 bases between. CDR3 region: CASSRPGQADSPLHF. Written as DNA, the CDR3 is TGTGCCAGCAGCCGCCCAGGGCAGGCCGATTCACCCCTCCACTTT.

The chain joins TRBV6-5 to TRBJ1-2, with D possibly matching TRBD1 (5 bases). Per germline, CDR1 MNHEY and CDR2 SVGAGI. This CDR3 has 14 residues. V dropped 0 bases and J dropped 4 bases, with 9 bases sitting between them. For the CDR3, the DNA is TGTGCCAGCAGTTACTCGCGGGGGAGCTATGGCTACACCTTC. Protein product: CASSYSRGSYGYTF.

The V gene is TRBV3-1 (or the pseudogene TRBV3-2), the J gene TRBJ1-1; TRBD1 aligns across 8 bases. V lost 6 bases, J lost 7 bases, and 10 bases stayed unmatched. This CDR3 is 14 amino acids long. The V gene's germline CDR1 is LGHDT and CDR2 YNNKEL (reference sequence). CDR3 nucleotides: TGTGCCAGCAGGGGAGGGGACAGGCCAATTGAAGCTTTCTTT. Protein sequence: CASRGGDRPIEAFF.

The rearrangement joins TRBV18 to TRBJ2-5; D call uncertain. The CDR3 is 15 residues long. The germline gives CDR1 KGHSH, CDR2 LQKENI. The V gene lost 0 bases and the J gene lost 0 bases, with 8 bases spanning the gap. The CDR3: CASSPPAGNQETQYF. The CDR3, as DNA: TGTGCCAGCTCACCACCCGCAGGCAACCAAGAGACCCAGTACTTC.

The chain has TRBV18 and TRBJ2-5; possibly TRBD1 for D (6 bases). Trimming pared 3 bases from V and 5 bases from J, leaving 16 bases between. This CDR3 region has 15 residues. Germline CDR1 reads KGHSH; CDR2 reads LQKENI. In nucleotides, the CDR3 is TGTGCCAGCTCACCGCGTCCACAGGGAAGGGAGACCCAGTACTTC. As protein: CASSPRPQGRETQYF. Full variable domain (outside the CDR3, taken from reference TRBV18 and TRBJ2-5): NAGVMQNPRHLVRRRGQEARLRCSPMKGHSHVYWYRQLPEEGLKFMVYLQKENIIDESGMPKERFSAEFPKEGPSILRIQQVVRGDSAAYFCASSPRPQGRETQYFGPGTRLLVL.

This sequence joins TRBV10-3 and TRBJ1-6; perhaps TRBD1 as D (5 bases). Germline V lookup: CDR1 ENHRY, CDR2 SYGVKD. This CDR3 is built from 15 residues. V lost 0 bases, J lost 6 bases, and 9 bases lay in between. CDR3 protein: CAISESTDRNSPLHF. In nucleotides, the CDR3 is TGTGCCATCAGTGAGTCGACAGACCGTAATTCACCCCTCCACTTT.

V and J are TRBV18 and TRBJ1-1; TRBD1 matches 10 bases. This CDR3 is built from 14 residues. The germline V gene has CDR1 KGHSH and CDR2 LQKENI. V shed 6 bases and J 2 bases; nucleotides not matched to a gene: 3. CDR3 protein: CASSRQGANTEAFF. CDR3 nucleotides: TGTGCCAGCTCCCGACAGGGGGCCAACACTGAAGCTTTCTTT.

CDR3 residues: CASSLGLAGVGNEQFF. The CDR3 DNA reads as TGTGCCAGCAGCTTAGGACTAGCGGGAGTAGGGAATGAGCAGTTCTTC. The chain employs TRBV7-6 and TRBJ2-1; TRBD2 matches at 12 bases. The CDR3 runs to 16 residues. The V gene's germline CDR1 is SGHVS and CDR2 FNYEAQ. Trimming cost V 1 base and J 7 bases; bases outside gene matches: 5.

The chain has TRBV6-2 or TRBV6-3 and TRBJ2-7; 7 bases are shared with TRBD1. This CDR3 is built from 19 residues. J lost 0 bases, V lost 2 bases, and 16 bases had no gene match. Germline V gene sequence: CDR1 MNHEY, CDR2 SVGEGT. The CDR3: CASSYPTDRVGLPSYEQYF. The CDR3 DNA reads as TGTGCCAGCAGTTACCCGACCGACAGGGTTGGCCTTCCCTCCTACGAGCAGTACTTC.

This clone turned up a few times. The chain employs TRBV5-1 and TRBJ1-6; D is undetermined. V was clipped by 0 bases and J by 0 bases, with 16 bases between them. Germline V gene lookup returns CDR1 SGHRS and CDR2 YFSETQ. The CDR3 spans 19 residues. CDR3 bases: TGCGCCAGCAGCTTGGGAGGCCTAGACTGGAGCTCCTATAATTCACCCCTCCACTTT. Its translation: CASSLGGLDWSSYNSPLHF.

V usage is TRBV7-2 and J usage is TRBJ2-2, with 7 bases matching TRBD2. Germline V lookup: CDR1 SGHTA, CDR2 FQGNSA. V was clipped by 3 bases and J by 6 bases; unmatched bases: 7. CDR3 size: 15 residues. This CDR3 is CASSFGGSLPGELFF. DNA for the CDR3: TGTGCCAGCAGCTTTGGCGGGAGCCTCCCCGGGGAGCTGTTTTTT.

The CDR3 sequence: CASSLGGSVADTQYF. The CDR3 region has the DNA TGTGCCAGCAGCTTAGGCGGGAGTGTAGCAGATACGCAGTATTTT. The chain carries TRBV7-2 and TRBJ2-3; 7 bases map to TRBD2. Per the germline V gene, CDR1 is SGHTA and CDR2 is FQGNSA. There are 15 residues in the CDR3. V dropped 1 base and J dropped 4; count of bases not matched to a gene: 5.